This T cell receptor (beta chain) is drawn from a study of cytomegalovirus exposure and HLA in healthy donors. Per germline, CDR1 SNHLY and CDR2 FYNNEI. The CDR3 totals 22 residues. Between the trimmed V and J ends, which lost 7 bases and 0 bases, there was a span of 34 bases. Details on this clone: Its specificity is unknown.

Study conclusions and caveats: In a later analysis, across HLA loci, associated TCR counts were highest for DRB1, lowest for HLA-C. Analysis was carried out at a later point, and it linked a missense DCLRE1C variant to TCR beta V- and J-gene trimming. Per published accounts, TCR beta sequences correctly predicted the HLA-A and HLA-B alleles of most subjects.

The PCR had 60 Vbeta and 13 Jbeta primers. Profiling relied on immunoSEQ multiplex PCR, and the TCRdb table lists in-frame clones only, not all of them. In the table there are some 150,000 clones, around 80% of which are singletons. The TCR comes from a boy aged 2 to 10 in good health and CMV-seronegative. Input material: PBMCs. The chain recombines TRBV2 with TRBJ2-1, with D possibly being TRBD1 (5 bases). CDR3 region: CASTKNLLRTTQGASSYNEQFF. In DNA form, the CDR3 reads TGTGCCAGCACCAAAAACCTCCTCCGGACCACACAAGGGGCAAGCTCCTACAATGAGCAGTTCTTC.